The clone carrying this T cell receptor (beta chain) was picked up a small number of times. The antigen remains unidentified. Trimming pared 3 bases from V and 6 bases from J, leaving 9 bases between. This CDR3 region has 12 residues. Germline CDR1 is SGHAT and CDR2 is FQNNGV. It was through 5'RACE template switching that TCR cDNA was made, with a universal primer site and UMIs added. TCRdb ran MiXCR on the 5' RACE reads and lists one entry per CDR3 protein. The profile shows about 430,000 distinct CDR3 sequences, about 17% of them singletons. This sample was taken from a study of T cells after yellow fever vaccination. Study background: Fractions of low cell number were prepared using SMART-Seq v4 Ultra Low Input.

General study results and limits: Primary-vaccination clones mostly resurfaced post-booster (more than 95% CD4, 75% to 90% CD8). There was a small share of clonotypes that showed up in both the CD4 and CD8 compartments.

This TCR derives from a man younger than 35 who received the YFV17D yellow fever vaccine. The V gene is TRBV11-2, the J gene TRBJ2-7, with unresolved D. This specimen was PBMCs, taken before the yellow fever booster vaccination. CDR3 sequence: CASSFHVSEQYF. CDR3 bases: TGTGCCAGCAGCTTTCATGTCTCCGAGCAGTACTTC.